A single sample gave rise to the 9 T cell receptor beta chains below, sequenced in a study of prognosis after radiotherapy for stage I lung cancer. From genomic DNA, TCR beta CDR3 was amplified by two-round multiplex PCR. Primers specific to each TRBV and TRBJ gene drove first-round PCR. From the multiplex PCR reads, TCRdb called clonotypes with MiXCR, one entry per CDR3 protein. The table lists approximately 18,000 distinct CDR3 sequences, about 18% of them singletons. Source: PBMCs, taken before or after stereotactic body radiation therapy (not recorded which). The receptor source for this set is a donor of 50 years or more with non-small cell lung cancer.

This chain links TRBV6-1 with TRBJ2-5, with D unresolved. V lost 11 bases and J 4 bases, leaving 14 bases between the germline ends. CDR3 length: 12 amino acids. Germline loops: CDR1 MNHNS, CDR2 SASEGT. CDR3 sequence (DNA): TGTGCCGCCTCGCTGCCAACAGAGACCCAGTACTTC. Translation gives CAASLPTETQYF.

This clonotype was found many times. V and J are TRBV30 and TRBJ1-2, with D unclear. Between the trimmed V and J ends, which lost 2 bases and 0 bases, there was a span of 13 bases. This CDR3 spans 15 amino acids. Per the germline V gene, CDR1 is GTSNPN and CDR2 is SVGIG (reference sequence). The CDR3 loop is CAWSLGTGSNYGYTF. The CDR3 DNA reads TGTGCCTGGAGTCTTGGAACCGGTTCTAACTATGGCTACACCTTC.

This clonotype has at least ten counts. The V call is TRBV28, the J call TRBJ1-5; weak D call: TRBD1 (5 bases). Germline V gives CDR1 MDHEN, CDR2 SYDVKM. Trimming removed 2 bases at V and 6 bases at J, with 14 bases between. This CDR3 has 15 residues. The CDR3 coding sequence is TGTGCCAGCAGTTTAGATCATGGTCAGGGTCAGCCCCAGCATTTT. It yields the protein CASSLDHGQGQPQHF.

This clonotype showed up just a few times. The junction departs from the called germline gene at one end, perhaps through a read error. The chain uses TRBV7-6 and TRBJ2-5; 13 bases map to TRBD2. The CDR3 length is 16 residues. The germline CDR1 and CDR2 sequences are SGHVS and FNYEAQ. The CDR3 DNA reads as TGTGCCGGCAGCTTTCAGACTAGCGGGGGGTGGGAGACCCAGTACTTC. It translates to CAGSFQTSGGWETQYF. Full variable domain (remainder filled in from reference TRBV7-6 and TRBJ2-5): GAGVSQSPRYKVTKRGQDVALRCDPISGHVSLYWYRQALGQGPEFLTYFNYEAQQDKSGLPNDRFSAERPEGSISTLTIQRTEQRDSAMYRCAGSFQTSGGWETQYFGPGTRLLVL.

The genes are TRBV3-1 and TRBJ1-2; D remains unclear. The CDR3 length is 18 residues. The V end was cut by 1 base, the J end by 3 bases, with 21 bases between. Germline CDR1 and CDR2: LGHDT and YNNKEL (reference sequence). The CDR3 region is CASSQGWVDGDAHYGYTF. The CDR3 DNA follows: TGTGCCAGCAGCCAAGGATGGGTCGACGGGGATGCTCACTATGGCTACACCTTC.

This clonotype was seen ten or more times. This chain uses TRBV14 with TRBJ2-7; 7 nucleotides line up with TRBD2. Germline V gives CDR1 SGHDN, CDR2 FVKESK. This CDR3 comprises 15 residues. The V segment lost 4 bases and the J segment 2 bases; nucleotides outside the gene matches: 8. The CDR3 region has the DNA TGTGCCAGCAGCCCCCCCGGGAGGCCCGCCTACGAGCAGTACTTC. Its translation: CASSPPGRPAYEQYF.

As to this clonotype: A far larger clone differs by one base, so this is likely a read error. The V gene is TRBV6-5, the J gene TRBJ2-7; D gene uncertain. Germline loops: CDR1 MNHEY, CDR2 SVGAGI. This CDR3 region has 11 residues. In DNA form, the CDR3 reads TGTGCCGGCAGTTACGGCTACGAGCAGTACTTC. This codes for CAGSYGYEQYF.

This clonotype was detected ten times or more. The chain links TRBV20-1 to TRBJ2-2; TRBD2 matches at 10 bases. V was pared by 5 bases and J by 1 base, with 4 bases of the junction left unmatched. Per the germline V gene, CDR1 is DFQATT and CDR2 is SNEGSKA (reference sequence). CDR3 size: 15 residues. CDR3 bases: TGCAGTGCTTTAATAGCGGGGGGGAACACCGGGGAGCTGTTTTTT. Translating gives CSALIAGGNTGELFF.

This chain connects TRBV9 to TRBJ2-7; 8 positions agree with TRBD2. The germline gives CDR1 SGDLS, CDR2 YYNGEE. CDR3 size: 15 residues. The V segment lost 1 base and the J segment 2 bases; nucleotides outside the gene matches: 5. The CDR3 spells CASSVSGSNTYEQYF. The CDR3 DNA follows: TGTGCCAGCAGCGTAAGCGGGAGTAACACCTACGAGCAGTACTTC.